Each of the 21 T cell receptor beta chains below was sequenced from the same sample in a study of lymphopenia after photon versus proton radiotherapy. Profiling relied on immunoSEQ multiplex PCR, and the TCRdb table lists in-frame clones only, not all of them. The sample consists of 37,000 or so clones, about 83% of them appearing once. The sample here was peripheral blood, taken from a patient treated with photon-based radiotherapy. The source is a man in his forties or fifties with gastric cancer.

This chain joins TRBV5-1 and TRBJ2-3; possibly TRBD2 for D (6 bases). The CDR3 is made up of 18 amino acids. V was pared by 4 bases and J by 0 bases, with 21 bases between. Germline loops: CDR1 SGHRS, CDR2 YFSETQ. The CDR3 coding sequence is TGCGCCAGCAGCCCTCAGGGTGGGTGGAGGGGAAGCACAGATACGCAGTATTTT. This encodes CASSPQGGWRGSTDTQYF.

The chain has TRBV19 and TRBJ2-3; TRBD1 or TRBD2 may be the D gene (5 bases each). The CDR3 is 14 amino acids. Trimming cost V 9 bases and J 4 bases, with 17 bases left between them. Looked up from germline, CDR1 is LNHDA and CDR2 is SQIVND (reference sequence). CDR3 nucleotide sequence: TGTGCCAGCGGGGACGACCCCTCATCAGATACGCAGTATTTT. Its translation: CASGDDPSSDTQYF.

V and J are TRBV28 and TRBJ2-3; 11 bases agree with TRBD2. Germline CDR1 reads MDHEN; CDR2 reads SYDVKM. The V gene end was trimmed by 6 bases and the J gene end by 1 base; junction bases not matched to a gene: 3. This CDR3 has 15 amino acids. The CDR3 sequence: CASRRTSGRTDTQYF. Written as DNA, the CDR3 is TGTGCCAGCAGACGGACTAGCGGGCGCACAGATACGCAGTATTTT.

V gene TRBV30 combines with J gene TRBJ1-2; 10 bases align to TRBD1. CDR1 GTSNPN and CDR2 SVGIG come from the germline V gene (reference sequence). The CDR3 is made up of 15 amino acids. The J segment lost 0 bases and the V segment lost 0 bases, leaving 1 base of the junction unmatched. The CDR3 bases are TGTGCCTGGAGTGTCGGACAGGGGGCTAACTATGGCTACACCTTC. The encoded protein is CAWSVGQGANYGYTF.

The CDR3 spells CSARDYEAFF. The CDR3 bases are TGCAGCGCCAGGGACTATGAAGCTTTCTTT. The J gene is TRBJ1-1, the V gene TRBV29-1, with D tentatively TRBD1 (5 bases). Germline-derived CDR1 and CDR2 are SQVTM and ANQGSEA. The CDR3 runs 10 residues. V shed 7 bases and J shed 7 bases, with 10 bases lying between them.

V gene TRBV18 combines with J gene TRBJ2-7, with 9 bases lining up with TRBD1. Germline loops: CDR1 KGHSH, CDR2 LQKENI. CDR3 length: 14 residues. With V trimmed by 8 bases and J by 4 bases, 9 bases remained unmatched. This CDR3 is CASAPGQGSYEQYF. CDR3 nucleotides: TGTGCCAGCGCTCCGGGACAGGGAAGTTACGAGCAGTACTTC.

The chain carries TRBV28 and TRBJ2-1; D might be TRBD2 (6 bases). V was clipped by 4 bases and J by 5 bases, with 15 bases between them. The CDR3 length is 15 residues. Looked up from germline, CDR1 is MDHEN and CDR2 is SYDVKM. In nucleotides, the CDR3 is TGTGCCAGCAGTTCCCCCGGGACTGCGGACAATGAGCAGTTCTTC. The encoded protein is CASSSPGTADNEQFF. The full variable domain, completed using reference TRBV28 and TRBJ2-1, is DVKVTQSSRYLVKRTGEKVFLECVQDMDHENMFWYRQDPGLGLRLIYFSYDVKMKEKGDIPEGYSVSREKKERFSLILESASTNQTSMYLCASSSPGTADNEQFFGPGTRLTVL.

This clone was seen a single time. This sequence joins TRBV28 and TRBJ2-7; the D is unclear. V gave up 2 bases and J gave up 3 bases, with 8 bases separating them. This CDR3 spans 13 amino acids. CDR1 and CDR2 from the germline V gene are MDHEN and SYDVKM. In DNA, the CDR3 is TGTGCCAGCAGTTTAGGTAGGAACTACGAGCAGTACTTC. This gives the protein CASSLGRNYEQYF.

The DNA of the CDR3 is TGTGCCAGCAGTGTTGAACAGGGGTACTATGGCTACACCTTC. Its protein is CASSVEQGYYGYTF. The chain has TRBV2 and TRBJ1-2; 7 nucleotides line up with TRBD1. The J segment lost 3 bases and the V segment lost 4 bases, leaving 5 bases of the junction unmatched. The CDR3 spans 14 residues. Germline V gene data show CDR1 as SNHLY and CDR2 as FYNNEI.

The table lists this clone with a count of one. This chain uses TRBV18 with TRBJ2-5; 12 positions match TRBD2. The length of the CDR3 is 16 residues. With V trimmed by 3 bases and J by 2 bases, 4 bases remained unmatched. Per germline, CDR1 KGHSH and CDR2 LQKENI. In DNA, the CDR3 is TGTGCCAGCTCACCCGGACTAGCGGGGACACAAGAGACCCAGTACTTC. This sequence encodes CASSPGLAGTQETQYF.

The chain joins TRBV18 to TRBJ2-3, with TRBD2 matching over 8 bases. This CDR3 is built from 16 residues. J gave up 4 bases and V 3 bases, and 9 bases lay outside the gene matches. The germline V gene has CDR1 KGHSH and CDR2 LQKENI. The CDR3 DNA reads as TGTGCCAGCTCACCGATAGGGACTAGTAACTCAGATACGCAGTATTTT. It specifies CASSPIGTSNSDTQYF.

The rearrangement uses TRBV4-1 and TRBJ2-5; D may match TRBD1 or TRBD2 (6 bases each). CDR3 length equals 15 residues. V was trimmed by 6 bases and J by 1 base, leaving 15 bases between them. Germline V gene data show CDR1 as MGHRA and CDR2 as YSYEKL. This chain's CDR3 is CASRQGLSPQETQYF. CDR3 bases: TGCGCCAGCAGACAGGGACTCAGTCCCCAAGAGACCCAGTACTTC.

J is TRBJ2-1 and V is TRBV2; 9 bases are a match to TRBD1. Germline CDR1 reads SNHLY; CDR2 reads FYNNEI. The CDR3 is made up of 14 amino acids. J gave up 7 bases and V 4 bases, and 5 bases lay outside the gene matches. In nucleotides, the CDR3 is TGTGCCAGCAGTGTTAACAGGGGGCTTAATGAGCAGTTCTTC. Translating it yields CASSVNRGLNEQFF.

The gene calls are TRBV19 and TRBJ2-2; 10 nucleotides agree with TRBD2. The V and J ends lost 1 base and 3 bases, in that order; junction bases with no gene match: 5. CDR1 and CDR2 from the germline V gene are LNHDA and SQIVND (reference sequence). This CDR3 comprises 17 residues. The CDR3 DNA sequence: TGTGCCAGTAGTATAGTTGGACTAGCGGATCACACCGGGGAGCTGTTTTTT. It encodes CASSIVGLADHTGELFF.

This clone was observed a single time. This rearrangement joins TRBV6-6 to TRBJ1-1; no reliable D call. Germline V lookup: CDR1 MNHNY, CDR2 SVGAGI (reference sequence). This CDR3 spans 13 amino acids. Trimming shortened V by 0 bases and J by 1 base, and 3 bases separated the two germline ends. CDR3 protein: CASSYSSNTEAFF. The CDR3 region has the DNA TGTGCCAGCAGTTACTCATCGAACACTGAAGCTTTCTTT.

CDR3 coding DNA: TGTGCCATCAGCCAGGGACTAGAGGACGAGCAGTACTTC. Translated: CAISQGLEDEQYF. The chain is built from TRBV10-3 and TRBJ2-7; 8 bases match TRBD2. The CDR3 is 13 amino acids. V trimming: 6 bases; J trimming: 5 bases; junction bases outside the gene matches: 6. CDR1 and CDR2 (germline): ENHRY, SYGVKD.

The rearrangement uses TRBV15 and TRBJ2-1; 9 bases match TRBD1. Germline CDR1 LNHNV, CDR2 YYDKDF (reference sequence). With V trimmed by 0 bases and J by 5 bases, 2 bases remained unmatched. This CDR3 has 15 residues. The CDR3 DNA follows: TGTGCCACCAGCAGAGATCGGGACAGGGACAATGAGCAGTTCTTC. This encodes CATSRDRDRDNEQFF.

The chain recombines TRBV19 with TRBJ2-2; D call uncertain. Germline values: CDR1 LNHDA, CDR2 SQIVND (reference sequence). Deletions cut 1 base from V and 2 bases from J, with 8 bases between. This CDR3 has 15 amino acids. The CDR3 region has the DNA TGTGCCAGTAGTATAGGGGCGGTTAACACCGGGGAGCTGTTTTTT. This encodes CASSIGAVNTGELFF.

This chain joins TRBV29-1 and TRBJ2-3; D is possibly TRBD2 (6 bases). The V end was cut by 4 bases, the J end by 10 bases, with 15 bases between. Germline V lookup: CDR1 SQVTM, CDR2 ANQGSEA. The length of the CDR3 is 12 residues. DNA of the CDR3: TGCAGCGTTGTAGGAACTAGCAATTCGCAGTATTTT. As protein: CSVVGTSNSQYF.

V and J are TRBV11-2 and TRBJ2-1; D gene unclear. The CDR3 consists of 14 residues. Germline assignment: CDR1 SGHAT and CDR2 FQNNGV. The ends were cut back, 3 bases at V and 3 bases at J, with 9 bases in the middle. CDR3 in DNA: TGTGCCAGCAGCTTCTTTAGTAGCTACAATGAGCAGTTCTTC. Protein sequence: CASSFFSSYNEQFF. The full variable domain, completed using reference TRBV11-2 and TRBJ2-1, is EAGVAQSPRYKIIEKRQSVAFWCNPISGHATLYWYQQILGQGPKLLIQFQNNGVVDDSQLPKDRFSAERLKGVDSTLKIQPAKLEDSAVYLCASSFFSSYNEQFFGPGTRLTVL.

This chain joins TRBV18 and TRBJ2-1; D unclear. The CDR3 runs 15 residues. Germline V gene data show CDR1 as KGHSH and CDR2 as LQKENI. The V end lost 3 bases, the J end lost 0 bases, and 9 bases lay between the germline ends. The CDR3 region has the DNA TGTGCCAGCTCACCGGCTGTCAGCTCCTACAATGAGCAGTTCTTC. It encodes CASSPAVSSYNEQFF.